These T cell receptor beta chains were read from a single sample in a study of T cell repertoires in cytomegalovirus infection. These receptors' antigens are unknown. MiXCR was run by TCRdb on the reads, yielding one entry per CDR3 protein. The sample includes about 340,000 distinct CDR3 sequences, about 29% of them seen just once. The sample was cultured PBMCs, taken from culture after CMV antigen stimulation. The receptor source for this set is a human donor in good health (CMV status not recorded). Some clones in this sample may be carry-over from other donors' samples. Each CDR3 is given with its conserved first and last residue. D genes are given only for firm matches. Size is omitted from some rows. Given values are once, few, many or a class for expanded clones.

abundance: -
j_gene: TRBJ2-3
d_gene: TRBD2
len: 16
v_gene: TRBV3-1
CDR3nt: TGTGCCAGCAGCCCCCGCCTAGCGGGGAGCACAGATACGCAGTATTTT
CDR3aa: CASSPRLAGSTDTQYF

abundance: many
j_gene: TRBJ1-1
d_gene: TRBD1
len: 17
v_gene: TRBV7-6
CDR3nt: TGTGCCAGCAGCTTCATGGACAGGGGAGTTATGAACACTGAAGCTTTCTTT
CDR3aa: CASSFMDRGVMNTEAFF

abundance: -
j_gene: TRBJ1-2
d_gene: -
len: 15
v_gene: TRBV7-2
CDR3nt: TGTGCCAGCAGCCCCGGGACGGCGGGACTTTATGGCTACACCTTC
CDR3aa: CASSPGTAGLYGYTF

abundance: few
j_gene: TRBJ1-2
d_gene: TRBD1
len: 14
v_gene: TRBV7-9
CDR3nt: TGTGCCAGCAGCTTACCTCAGGGGGCAGTGGGCTACACCTTC
CDR3aa: CASSLPQGAVGYTF

abundance: many
j_gene: TRBJ2-7
d_gene: -
len: 14
v_gene: TRBV12-3/TRBV12-4
CDR3nt: TGTGCCAGCAGTCATCCGGGACAACCCTACGAGCAGTACTTC
CDR3aa: CASSHPGQPYEQYF

abundance: many
j_gene: TRBJ2-1
d_gene: TRBD2
len: 14
v_gene: TRBV20-1
CDR3nt: TGCAGTGCCGGGACTAGCGGGGGGTCCACGATTCAGTTCTTC
CDR3aa: CSAGTSGGSTIQFF

abundance: many
j_gene: TRBJ1-3
d_gene: -
len: 16
v_gene: TRBV7-2
CDR3nt: TGTGCCAGCAGCTCCGGTGCGGGGAACTCTGGAAACACCATATATTTT
CDR3aa: CASSSGAGNSGNTIYF

abundance: few
j_gene: TRBJ1-2
d_gene: -
len: 13
v_gene: TRBV19
CDR3nt: TGTGCCAGTAGTGGAAGATCCTCCTCTGGCTACACCTTC
CDR3aa: CASSGRSSSGYTF

abundance: once
j_gene: TRBJ1-2
d_gene: -
len: 15
v_gene: TRBV29-1
CDR3nt: TGCAGCGTTGAAGAAGGTCGAGGGGTTAACTATGGCTACACCTTC
CDR3aa: CSVEEGRGVNYGYTF

abundance: few
j_gene: TRBJ2-1
d_gene: -
len: 15
v_gene: TRBV7-8
CDR3nt: TGTGCCAGCAGCTTAGCAGGGCGAGACTACAATGAGCAGTTCTTC
CDR3aa: CASSLAGRDYNEQFF

abundance: -
j_gene: TRBJ1-1
d_gene: -
len: 16
v_gene: TRBV7-8
CDR3nt: TGTGCCAGCAGCCCCTGGTACGACACCCTAAACACTGAAGCTTTCTTT
CDR3aa: CASSPWYDTLNTEAFF

abundance: -
j_gene: TRBJ2-3
d_gene: TRBD2
len: 15
v_gene: TRBV6-6
CDR3nt: TGTGCCAGCAGTTACTCAGGGAGGGGCACAGATACGCAGTATTTT
CDR3aa: CASSYSGRGTDTQYF

abundance: -
j_gene: TRBJ2-3
d_gene: -
len: 13
v_gene: TRBV2
CDR3nt: TGTGCCTTCCCAGGAGAGGACACAGATACGCAGTATTTT
CDR3aa: CAFPGEDTDTQYF

abundance: -
j_gene: TRBJ1-6
d_gene: -
len: 15
v_gene: TRBV18
CDR3nt: TGTGCCAGCTCACCTCGGCATTCTCTTGATTCACCCCTCCACTTT
CDR3aa: CASSPRHSLDSPLHF

abundance: few
j_gene: TRBJ1-3
d_gene: TRBD1
len: 16
v_gene: TRBV20-1
CDR3nt: TGCAGTGCTAGGAAAACGGACAGGGTTACTAGAAACACCATATATTTT
CDR3aa: CSARKTDRVTRNTIYF

abundance: -
j_gene: TRBJ1-5
d_gene: TRBD1
len: 16
v_gene: TRBV6-6
CDR3nt: TGTGCCAGCAGTTACTCCGACAGGGATAGCAATCAGCCCCAGCATTTT
CDR3aa: CASSYSDRDSNQPQHF

abundance: few
j_gene: TRBJ1-4
d_gene: -
len: 17
v_gene: TRBV25-1
CDR3nt: TGTGCCAGCAGTGAACCCCTAATTGGGGGGGGTGGTGAAAAACTGTTTTTT
CDR3aa: CASSEPLIGGGGEKLFF